A selection of T cell receptor beta chains follows, all from one sample in a study of blood T cell repertoires in COVID-19. The table came from immunoSEQ multiplex PCR; TCRdb's copy has only in-frame clones and leaves some out. The sample carries about 250,000 clones, 88% recorded once. What was sequenced was PBMCs or T cells enriched from blood (not recorded which). These receptors were taken from a woman between 45 and 65 years old who had recovered from COVID-19. CDR3s include the opening cysteine and the closing phenylalanine or tryptophan. The D gene is left open where the match is weak. A clone size is listed for some rows: how often the clone was seen (once, few, many), or a class if it is expanded.

D	V	J	size	CDR3	DNA
NA	TRBV11-2	TRBJ2-7	NA	CASSSNGQMAYEQYF	TGTGCCAGCAGCTCTAACGGACAAATGGCCTACGAGCAGTACTTC
NA	TRBV30	TRBJ1-2	NA	CAWSAGADLLGYTF	TGTGCCTGGAGTGCAGGGGCAGACCTCCTTGGCTACACCTTC
NA	TRBV7-9	TRBJ2-2	once	CASSLRGMNTGELFF	TGTGCCAGCAGCTTAAGGGGAATGAACACCGGGGAGCTGTTTTTT
NA	TRBV7-8	TRBJ1-5	NA	CASSVRDFNQPQHF	TGTGCCAGCAGCGTAAGGGACTTTAATCAGCCCCAGCATTTT
TRBD1	TRBV7-9	TRBJ2-7	NA	CASSIIPGQGPKNFYEQYF	TGTGCCAGCAGCATAATACCGGGACAGGGGCCCAAGAACTTCTACGAGCAGTACTTC
TRBD2	TRBV7-8	TRBJ2-5	NA	CASSLRTSGKRETQYF	TGTGCCAGCAGCTTGAGGACTAGCGGGAAGCGGGAGACCCAGTACTTC
TRBD1	TRBV18	TRBJ2-2	NA	CASSPPGQRLSTGELFF	TGTGCCAGCTCACCACCGGGACAGCGTTTAAGCACCGGGGAGCTGTTTTTT
TRBD1	TRBV27	TRBJ1-6	NA	CASGQGRSPLHF	TGTGCCAGCGGACAGGGACGTTCACCCCTCCACTTT
TRBD2	TRBV30	TRBJ2-3	NA	CAWSAGGLAASTDTQYF	TGTGCCTGGAGTGCCGGGGGACTAGCGGCTAGCACAGATACGCAGTATTTT
NA	TRBV28	TRBJ1-5	once	CASRPPGFQPQHF	TGTGCCAGCAGACCTCCAGGGTTTCAGCCCCAGCATTTT
TRBD2	TRBV27	TRBJ2-1	NA	CASSFSSPGGRMNEQFF	TGTGCCAGCAGTTTCTCCTCCCCTGGCGGGAGAATGAATGAGCAGTTCTTC
TRBD2	TRBV16	TRBJ2-1	once	CASSRRGLAGEEQFF	TGTGCCAGCAGCCGCCGGGGACTAGCGGGAGAAGAGCAGTTCTTC
TRBD2	TRBV9	TRBJ2-7	NA	CASSVGTSGTYEQYF	TGTGCCAGCAGCGTAGGGACTAGCGGGACCTACGAGCAGTACTTC
TRBD1	TRBV27	TRBJ2-7	NA	CASSSPAGTASYEQYF	TGTGCCAGCAGTTCACCGGCCGGGACAGCCAGCTACGAGCAGTACTTC
NA	TRBV30	TRBJ2-6	NA	CAWSPRWGESSGANVLTF	TGTGCCTGGAGTCCTAGATGGGGGGAAAGCTCTGGGGCCAACGTCCTGACTTTC
TRBD1	TRBV18	TRBJ2-1	NA	CASSPDRENEQFF	TGTGCCAGCTCACCGGACAGGGAGAATGAGCAGTTCTTC
NA	TRBV30	TRBJ1-5	once	CAWGQNSNQPQHF	TGTGCCTGGGGACAGAATAGCAATCAGCCCCAGCATTTT
NA	TRBV7-2	TRBJ1-1	NA	CASSAGAHTEAFF	TGTGCCAGCAGCGCAGGGGCCCACACTGAAGCTTTCTTT
TRBD1	TRBV27	TRBJ2-5	NA	CASRLDRGRTETQYF	TGTGCCAGCAGACTGGACAGGGGGCGCACAGAGACCCAGTACTTC
TRBD1	TRBV28	TRBJ1-1	NA	CASSLIDWTPQDRGSENTEAFF	TGTGCCAGCAGTTTAATTGATTGGACCCCGCAGGACAGGGGTTCAGAGAACACTGAAGCTTTCTTT
TRBD2	TRBV28	TRBJ2-1	NA	CASRGGLADYNEQFF	TGTGCCAGCAGGGGGGGACTAGCGGACTACAATGAGCAGTTCTTC
NA	TRBV11-2	TRBJ2-2	once	CASSRLGGGATGELFF	TGTGCCAGCAGCCGCTTAGGGGGAGGGGCCACCGGGGAGCTGTTTTTT
TRBD2	TRBV19	TRBJ2-3	NA	CASSSQPGLAGSDTDTQYF	TGTGCCAGTAGTTCCCAACCGGGACTAGCGGGATCGGACACAGATACGCAGTATTTT
TRBD1	TRBV30	TRBJ1-1	once	CAWISGQGYTEAFF	TGTGCCTGGATTTCGGGACAGGGCTACACTGAAGCTTTCTTT
TRBD2	TRBV7-3	TRBJ2-2	NA	CASSLTGTSGSSGTGELFF	TGTGCCAGCAGCTTAACCGGGACTAGCGGGTCCTCGGGGACCGGGGAGCTGTTTTTT
NA	TRBV10-3	TRBJ2-7	NA	CAISEPRGGYEQYF	TGTGCCATCAGTGAGCCCAGGGGCGGTTACGAGCAGTACTTC
TRBD1	TRBV7-3	TRBJ2-1	NA	CASSSTGINSEQFF	TGTGCCAGCAGCTCGACAGGGATCAACAGTGAGCAGTTCTTC
TRBD2	TRBV7-3	TRBJ2-1	NA	CASSRGLAGGSEQFF	TGTGCCAGCAGCAGGGGACTAGCGGGAGGGTCTGAGCAGTTCTTC
TRBD1	TRBV4-1	TRBJ2-7	NA	CASSQPGQGYEQYF	TGCGCCAGCAGCCAACCGGGACAGGGCTACGAGCAGTACTTC
NA	TRBV7-9	TRBJ1-4	NA	CASSLARATPATNEKLFF	TGTGCCAGCAGCTTAGCGCGGGCGACACCTGCAACTAATGAAAAACTGTTTTTT
NA	TRBV28	TRBJ1-2	NA	CASSVEDSYGYTF	TGTGCCAGCAGTGTTGAGGACAGCTATGGCTACACCTTC
NA	TRBV3-1/TRBV3-2	TRBJ1-3	NA	CASSQGPGTGNTIYF	TGTGCCAGCAGCCAAGGACCGGGTACTGGAAACACCATATATTTT
NA	TRBV6-5	TRBJ2-1	NA	CASTRVGINEQFF	TGTGCCAGCACCAGGGTGGGTATCAATGAGCAGTTCTTC
NA	TRBV11-3	TRBJ2-7	few	CASSLRSGSHEQYF	TGTGCCAGCAGCTTACGTTCGGGGTCCCACGAGCAGTACTTC
TRBD1	TRBV3-1/TRBV3-2	TRBJ1-4	NA	CASSPTGYGGDEKLFF	TGTGCCAGCAGCCCGACAGGGTACGGAGGCGACGAAAAACTGTTTTTT
NA	TRBV2	TRBJ1-2	NA	CASSLGGRSSGGYTF	TGTGCCAGCAGCTTAGGGGGTCGATCGTCTGGTGGCTACACCTTC
TRBD1	TRBV19	TRBJ2-1	NA	CASSVDRVSYNEQFF	TGTGCCAGTAGTGTGGACAGGGTGTCCTACAATGAGCAGTTCTTC
NA	TRBV28	TRBJ2-1	NA	CASSPRGSGYNEQFF	TGTGCCAGCAGTCCTCGGGGTAGCGGCTACAATGAGCAGTTCTTC
NA	TRBV9	TRBJ1-6	NA	CASSVGAGENSPLHF	TGTGCCAGCAGCGTAGGGGCAGGGGAAAATTCACCCCTCCACTTT
NA	TRBV13	TRBJ1-2	NA	CASSLGRDSGYTF	TGTGCCAGCAGCTTAGGCAGGGACTCAGGCTACACCTTC
NA	TRBV19	TRBJ1-1	NA	CASSKNAGNMNTEAFF	TGTGCCAGTAGTAAAAATGCAGGGAACATGAACACTGAAGCTTTCTTT
NA	TRBV2	TRBJ1-3	NA	CAIVVTGRGNTIYF	TGTGCCATCGTGGTCACAGGGCGCGGAAACACCATATATTTT
NA	TRBV27	TRBJ2-4	NA	CASSSTGNIQYF	TGTGCCAGCAGTTCAACAGGGAACATTCAGTACTTC
TRBD1	TRBV19	TRBJ1-6	NA	CASSSTGFGPLHF	TGTGCCAGTAGTTCGACAGGGTTCGGTCCCCTCCACTTT
TRBD1	TRBV30	TRBJ1-1	NA	CACNTGGRTEAFF	TGTGCCTGCAATACAGGGGGGCGGACTGAAGCTTTCTTT
NA	TRBV7-2	TRBJ1-1	NA	CASSLHPGDTSEAFF	TGTGCCAGCAGCTTACACCCCGGGGACACCAGCGAAGCTTTCTTT
NA	TRBV24-1	TRBJ2-7	NA	CATSDPSGGRYEQYF	TGTGCCACCAGTGACCCAAGCGGTGGACGCTACGAGCAGTACTTC
NA	TRBV7-2	TRBJ2-4	NA	CASSTRALTADIQYF	TGTGCCAGCAGCACCAGGGCCTTGACTGCGGACATTCAGTACTTC
TRBD1	TRBV9	TRBJ2-5	NA	CASSARQGQETQYF	TGTGCCAGCAGCGCTCGACAGGGCCAAGAGACCCAGTACTTC
TRBD2	TRBV7-2	TRBJ2-4	NA	CASSATSGSGNIQYF	TGTGCCAGCAGCGCGACTAGCGGGAGTGGAAACATTCAGTACTTC
NA	TRBV19	TRBJ2-6	NA	CASSPVRSGANVLTF	TGTGCCAGTAGCCCGGTGAGGTCTGGGGCCAACGTCCTGACTTTC
NA	TRBV6-6	TRBJ1-1	NA	CASRARGSTEAFF	TGTGCCAGCAGGGCCAGAGGGAGTACTGAAGCTTTCTTT
NA	TRBV28	TRBJ1-5	NA	CASNKGLVGWPQHF	TGTGCCAGCAATAAGGGACTTGTTGGTTGGCCCCAGCATTTT
TRBD1	TRBV3-1/TRBV3-2	TRBJ1-4	NA	CASSQVTGAPGREKLFF	TGTGCCAGCAGCCAAGTAACAGGGGCCCCTGGACGAGAAAAACTGTTTTTT